The sequence of this TCR beta chain was determined in a study of response to subunit inactivated influenza vaccine. Study conclusions and caveats: Authors suggested seasonal influenza vaccinations each recruit few new T cells.

In this sample, this clonotype turned up many times. Its antigen is unidentified. Germline V CDR1 and CDR2: DFQATT, SNEGSKA (reference sequence). Trimming removed 0 bases at V and 3 bases at J, with 11 bases between. The CDR3 has 14 residues. A single record per CDR3 protein comes from TCRdb applying MiXCR to the RT-PCR reads. The table records about 520,000 distinct CDR3 sequences, about 7.2% of them present only once. The sample in question was PBMCs from blood, obtained about 24 months after vaccination. The gene calls are TRBV20-1 and TRBJ1-1; D unclear. The TCR comes from a man between 50 and 70 years old who received an inactivated influenza vaccine. CDR3 in amino acids: CSARDFGRYTEAFF. CDR3 DNA sequence: TGCAGTGCTAGAGACTTCGGGCGTTACACTGAAGCTTTCTTT.